Below, 12 T cell receptor beta chains from the same sample are listed, as sequenced in a study of blood T cell repertoires in COVID-19. TCRdb's table, derived via immunoSEQ multiplex PCR, lists solely in-frame clones and lacks some. The sample includes just over 650,000 clones, 80% to 90% seen only once; the top ten take approximately 0.25%. Sequencing was done on a sample of peripheral blood. These receptors were obtained from a woman aged 18-30 years with acute or convalescent COVID-19.

The gene calls are TRBV9 and TRBJ2-7; D remains ambiguous. Trimming removed 0 bases from V and 5 bases from J, with 6 bases in between. This CDR3 spans 12 amino acids. The V gene's germline CDR1 is SGDLS and CDR2 YYNGEE. The CDR3 region has the DNA TGTGCCAGCAGCGTAGCGGGTAACGAGCAGTACTTC. This codes for CASSVAGNEQYF.

This clone has a single count. The J gene is TRBJ2-7, the V gene TRBV3-1 (or the pseudogene TRBV3-2); no reliable D call. Germline CDR1 and CDR2: LGHDT and YNNKEL (reference sequence). Trimming stripped 4 bases from V and 6 bases from J, with 13 bases between. This CDR3 has 13 residues. The chain's CDR3 is CASSPTNTFEQYF. The CDR3 nucleotides read TGTGCCAGCAGCCCGACAAATACCTTCGAGCAGTACTTC.

The chain carries TRBV24-1 and TRBJ2-2; D possibly corresponds to TRBD1 (5 bases). This CDR3 is built from 15 residues. The V end lost 2 bases, the J end lost 3 bases, and 9 bases lay between the germline ends. Germline V CDR1 and CDR2: KGHDR, SFDVKD. CDR3 bases: TGTGCCACCAGTGATTCAGGGTGGGACACCGGGGAGCTGTTTTTT. It codes for CATSDSGWDTGELFF.

V usage is TRBV6-2 or TRBV6-3 and J usage is TRBJ2-5; D unresolved. Trimming stripped 5 bases from V and 5 bases from J, with 6 bases between. The germline CDR1 and CDR2 sequences are MNHEY and SVGEGT. The CDR3 is made up of 11 amino acids. The CDR3 here is CASSIPETQYF. CDR3 coding DNA: TGTGCCAGCAGTATCCCGGAGACCCAGTACTTC.

This chain connects TRBV7-3 to TRBJ1-2, with 7 bases fitting TRBD1. With 0 bases clipped from V and 9 bases from J, the junction kept 10 bases outside the gene matches. The CDR3 spans 15 residues. The germline gives CDR1 SGHTA, CDR2 FQGTGA. The CDR3 DNA reads as TGTGCCAGCAGCTTAACGAACACAGGGGCTGATAGCTACACCTTC. Its translation is CASSLTNTGADSYTF.

This chain uses TRBV7-2 with TRBJ1-5; 8 bases match TRBD1. CDR3 length: 14 residues. Germline CDR1 SGHTA, CDR2 FQGNSA. The V segment lost 5 bases and the J segment 6 bases; nucleotides outside the gene matches: 6. CDR3 nucleotides: TGTGCCAGCAGCGAAACAGGGGGGGGTCAGCCCCAGCATTTT. Translation gives CASSETGGGQPQHF.

The genes are TRBV27 and TRBJ1-6, with 7 bases lining up with TRBD1. Germline CDR1 reads MNHEY; CDR2 reads SMNVEV (reference sequence). The CDR3 loop spans 15 amino acids. After removal of 4 bases from V and 7 bases from J, the junction contained 7 bases not matched to a gene. CDR3 loop: CASSYDRVWNSPLHF. In DNA form, the CDR3 reads TGTGCCAGCAGTTACGACAGGGTTTGGAATTCACCCCTCCACTTT.

The chain combines TRBV7-9 with TRBJ2-7; D is perhaps TRBD1 (7 bases). Trimming stripped 5 bases from V and 3 bases from J, with 14 bases between. This CDR3 has 14 amino acids. Germline lookup yields CDR1 SEHNR and CDR2 FQNEAQ (reference sequence). In nucleotides, the CDR3 is TGTGCCAGCAGCCACCGGGGGACAGACTACGAGCAGTACTTC. Protein: CASSHRGTDYEQYF. Full variable domain (outside the CDR3, taken from reference TRBV7-9 and TRBJ2-7): DTGVSQNPRHKITKRGQNVTFRCDPISEHNRLYWYRQTLGQGPEFLTYFQNEAQLEKSRLLSDRFSAERPKGSFSTLEIQRTEQGDSAMYLCASSHRGTDYEQYFGPGTRLTVT.

The table lists this clone with a count of one. This sequence joins TRBV4-1 and TRBJ1-1; the D gene is possibly TRBD1 (6 bases). The length of the CDR3 is 19 residues. The V gene lost 2 bases and the J gene lost 1 base, with 23 bases spanning the gap. The V gene's germline CDR1 is MGHRA and CDR2 YSYEKL. Written as DNA, the CDR3 is TGCGCCAGCAGCCAAAAAGAGGGCGTCCCGGGACATAAGAACACTGAAGCTTTCTTT. It encodes CASSQKEGVPGHKNTEAFF.

V and J are TRBV19 and TRBJ2-7; 7 bases match TRBD1. Germline V CDR1 and CDR2: LNHDA, SQIVND (reference sequence). The CDR3 has 15 amino acids. Unmatched junction bases numbered 8, after V lost 3 bases and J lost 3 bases. CDR3 sequence (DNA): TGTGCCAGTAGTATCCCAGGACAGGCCCACTACGAGCAGTACTTC. Its protein is CASSIPGQAHYEQYF.

The chain joins TRBV28 to TRBJ2-7, with 12 bases fitting TRBD1. The CDR3 covers 14 residues. Germline V gene sequence: CDR1 MDHEN, CDR2 SYDVKM. V lost 10 bases, J lost 4 bases, and 8 bases stayed unmatched. The DNA for the CDR3 is TGTGCCATCACGAGGGGACAGGGGGCTTACGAGCAGTACTTC. Translation gives CAITRGQGAYEQYF.

As concerns this clone: This sample also contains other DNA sequences that code for the same CDR3. This sequence joins TRBV3-1 (or the pseudogene TRBV3-2) and TRBJ1-1; no reliable D call. This CDR3 contains 15 residues. The germline V and J ends were trimmed by 0 bases and 5 bases, with 13 bases remaining between them. Germline CDR1 reads LGHDT; CDR2 reads YNNKEL (reference sequence). CDR3 sequence: CASSQDLRAGTEAFF. In DNA form, the CDR3 reads TGTGCCAGCAGCCAAGATCTGAGGGCGGGGACTGAAGCTTTCTTT.